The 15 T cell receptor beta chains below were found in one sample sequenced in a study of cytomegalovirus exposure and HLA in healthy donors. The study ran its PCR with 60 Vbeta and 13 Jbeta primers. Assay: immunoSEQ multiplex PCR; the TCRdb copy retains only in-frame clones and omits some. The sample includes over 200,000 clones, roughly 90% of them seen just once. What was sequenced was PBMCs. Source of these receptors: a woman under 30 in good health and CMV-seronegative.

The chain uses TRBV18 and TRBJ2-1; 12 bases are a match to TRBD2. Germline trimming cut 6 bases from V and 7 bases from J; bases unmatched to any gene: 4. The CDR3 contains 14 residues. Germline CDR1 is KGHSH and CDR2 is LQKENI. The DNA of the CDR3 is TGTGCCAGCTCCCTAGCGGGAGGGTGGAATGAGCAGTTCTTC. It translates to CASSLAGGWNEQFF.

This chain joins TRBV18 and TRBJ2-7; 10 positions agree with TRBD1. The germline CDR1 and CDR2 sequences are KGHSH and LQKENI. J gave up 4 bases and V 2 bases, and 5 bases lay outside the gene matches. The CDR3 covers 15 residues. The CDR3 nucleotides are TGTGCCAGCTCACCAGTAGGGACAGGGGCATACGAGCAGTACTTC. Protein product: CASSPVGTGAYEQYF.

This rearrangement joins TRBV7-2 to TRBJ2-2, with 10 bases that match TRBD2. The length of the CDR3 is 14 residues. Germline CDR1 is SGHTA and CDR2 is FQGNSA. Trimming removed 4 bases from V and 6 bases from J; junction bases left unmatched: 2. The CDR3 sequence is CASSSGLAAGELFF. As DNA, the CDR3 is TGTGCCAGCAGCTCAGGACTAGCGGCCGGGGAGCTGTTTTTT.

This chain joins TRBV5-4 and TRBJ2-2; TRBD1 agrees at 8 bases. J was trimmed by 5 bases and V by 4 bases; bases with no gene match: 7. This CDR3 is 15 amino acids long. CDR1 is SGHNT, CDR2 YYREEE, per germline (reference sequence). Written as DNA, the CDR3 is TGTGCCAGCAGCGAGGGACAGGATCAGACCGGGGAGCTGTTTTTT. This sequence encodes CASSEGQDQTGELFF. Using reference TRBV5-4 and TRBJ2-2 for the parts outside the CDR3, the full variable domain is ETGVTQSPTHLIKTRGQQVTLRCSSQSGHNTVSWYQQALGQGPQFIFQYYREEENGRGNFPPRFSGLQFPNYSSELNVNALELDDSALYLCASSEGQDQTGELFFGEGSRLTVL.

The CDR3 nucleotides are TGTGCCAGCAGTTCCAGACTAGCGGGAGGCAATGAGCAGTTCTTC. Protein product: CASSSRLAGGNEQFF. This sequence joins TRBV6-5 and TRBJ2-1; TRBD2 aligns across 13 bases. There are 15 residues in the CDR3. Looked up from germline, CDR1 is MNHEY and CDR2 is SVGAGI. V was pared by 4 bases and J by 6 bases, with 3 bases of the junction left unmatched.

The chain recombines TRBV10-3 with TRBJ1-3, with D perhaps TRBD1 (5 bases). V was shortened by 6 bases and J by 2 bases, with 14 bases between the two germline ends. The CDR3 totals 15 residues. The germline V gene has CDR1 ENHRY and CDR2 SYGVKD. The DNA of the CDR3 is TGTGCCATCAGATTAGACAGCGCACCTGGAAACACCATATATTTT. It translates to CAIRLDSAPGNTIYF.

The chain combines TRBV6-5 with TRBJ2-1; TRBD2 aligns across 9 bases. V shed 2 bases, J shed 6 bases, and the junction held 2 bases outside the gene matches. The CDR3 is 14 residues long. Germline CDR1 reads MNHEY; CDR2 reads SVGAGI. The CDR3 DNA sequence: TGTGCCAGCAGTTACGAGACTAGCGGCAATGAGCAGTTCTTC. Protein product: CASSYETSGNEQFF.

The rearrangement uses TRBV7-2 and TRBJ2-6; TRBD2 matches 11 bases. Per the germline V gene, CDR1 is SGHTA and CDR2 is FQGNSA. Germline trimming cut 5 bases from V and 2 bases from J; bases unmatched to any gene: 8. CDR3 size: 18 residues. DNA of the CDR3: TGTGCCAGCAGCCCCCGGACTAGCGGGTCCCCTGGGGCCAACGTCCTGACTTTC. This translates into CASSPRTSGSPGANVLTF. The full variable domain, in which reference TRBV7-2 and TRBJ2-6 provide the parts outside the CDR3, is GAGVSQSPSNKVTEKGKDVELRCDPISGHTALYWYRQSLGQGLEFLIYFQGNSAPDKSGLPSDRFSAERTGGSVSTLTIQRTQQEDSAVYLCASSPRTSGSPGANVLTFGAGSRLTVL.

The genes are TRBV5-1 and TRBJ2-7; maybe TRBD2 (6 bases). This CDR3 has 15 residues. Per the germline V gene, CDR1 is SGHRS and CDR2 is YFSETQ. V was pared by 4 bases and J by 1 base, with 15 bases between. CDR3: CASSPGTVGSYEQYF. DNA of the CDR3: TGCGCCAGCAGCCCCGGGACTGTCGGGTCCTACGAGCAGTACTTC.

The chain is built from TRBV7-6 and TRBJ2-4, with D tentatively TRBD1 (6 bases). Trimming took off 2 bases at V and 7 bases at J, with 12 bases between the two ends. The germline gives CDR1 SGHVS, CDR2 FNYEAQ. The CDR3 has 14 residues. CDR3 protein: CASSLNSGANIQYF. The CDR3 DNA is TGTGCCAGCAGCTTAAACTCAGGGGCGAACATTCAGTACTTC.

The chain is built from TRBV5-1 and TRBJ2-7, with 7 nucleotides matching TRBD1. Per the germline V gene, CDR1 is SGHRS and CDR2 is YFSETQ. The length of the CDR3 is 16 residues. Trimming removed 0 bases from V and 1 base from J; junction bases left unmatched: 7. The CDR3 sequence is CASSLGGTDWSYEQYF. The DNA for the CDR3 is TGCGCCAGCAGCTTGGGTGGGACAGATTGGTCCTACGAGCAGTACTTC. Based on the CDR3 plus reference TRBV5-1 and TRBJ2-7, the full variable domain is KAGVTQTPRYLIKTRGQQVTLSCSPISGHRSVSWYQQTPGQGLQFLFEYFSETQRNKGNFPGRFSGRQFSNSRSEMNVSTLELGDSALYLCASSLGGTDWSYEQYFGPGTRLTVT.

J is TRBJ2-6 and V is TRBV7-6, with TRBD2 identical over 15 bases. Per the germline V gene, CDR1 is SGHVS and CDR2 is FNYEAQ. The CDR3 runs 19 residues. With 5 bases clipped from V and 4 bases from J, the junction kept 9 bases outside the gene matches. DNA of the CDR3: TGTGCCAGCAGCCCGGGACTAGCGGGGGGAGGCGCCGGGGCCAACGTCCTGACTTTC. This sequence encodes CASSPGLAGGGAGANVLTF.

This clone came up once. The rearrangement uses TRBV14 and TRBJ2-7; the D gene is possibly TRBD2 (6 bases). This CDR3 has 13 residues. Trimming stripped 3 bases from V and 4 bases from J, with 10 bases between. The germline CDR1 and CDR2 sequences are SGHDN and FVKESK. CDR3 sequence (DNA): TGTGCCAGCAGCCAGGCGGGAAAATACGAGCAGTACTTC. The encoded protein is CASSQAGKYEQYF.

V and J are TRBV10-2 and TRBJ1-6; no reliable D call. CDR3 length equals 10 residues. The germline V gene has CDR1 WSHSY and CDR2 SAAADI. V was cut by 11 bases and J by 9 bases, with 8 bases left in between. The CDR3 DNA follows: TGCGCCGTCGGTGGTTCACCCCTCCACTTT. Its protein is CAVGGSPLHF.

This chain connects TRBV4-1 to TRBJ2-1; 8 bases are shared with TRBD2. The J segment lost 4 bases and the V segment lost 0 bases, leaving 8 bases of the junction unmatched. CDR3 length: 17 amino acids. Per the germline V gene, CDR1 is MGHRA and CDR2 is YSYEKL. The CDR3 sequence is CASSQDQLGTRYNEQFF. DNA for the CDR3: TGCGCCAGCAGCCAAGATCAGTTGGGGACTAGGTACAATGAGCAGTTCTTC.